There are many counts of the clone carrying this T cell receptor beta chain. Its antigen is as yet unknown. This sample was taken from a study of early T cells in non-severe SARS-CoV-2 infection. In the study overall: Sequencing input comprised bulk RNA from unsorted whole blood; chain pairing was not available. General study results and limits: Anti-spike CD8 specificities were favored by VDJdb matching, whose results missed private and CD4 specificities.

cDNA molecules, individually, were tagged with unique molecular identifiers. TCRdb re-derived calls from the 5' RACE reads in MiXCR, one entry per CDR3 protein. The repertoire holds around 57,000 distinct CDR3 sequences, with over 4.5% as singletons. The sample was whole blood, taken at baseline. The receptor was isolated from an adult who was a healthcare worker with PCR-confirmed SARS-CoV-2 infection or an uninfected control (not recorded which).

The CDR3 nucleotides are TGTGCCAGCAGTGGGGTCTGGAGCAATCAGCCCCAGCATTTT. Translation gives CASSGVWSNQPQHF. The chain joins TRBV28 to TRBJ1-5, with D hard to call. This CDR3 has 14 amino acids. CDR1 and CDR2 (germline): MDHEN, SYDVKM. The V gene lost 5 bases and the J gene lost 1 base, with 9 bases spanning the gap.